This passage covers 6 T cell receptor beta chains from one sample sequenced in a study of T-cell reconstitution after alpha-beta-depleted transplantation in children listed by TCRdb under 2016. What this sample's treatment or condition label stands for: allogeneic hematopoietic cell transplantation with graft depleted of TCRalphabeta T cells and CD19 B cells. Library creation used PCR. The sequencer listed for this sample is Illumina HiSeq 2500. TCR libraries were prepared with molecular barcoding, using unique molecular identifiers to normalize TCRbeta repertoire quantification. TCRdb trimmed the raw reads at Q25, called clones with MiXCR and kept productive beta chains. CDR3 protein duplicates are merged, each entry listing the most common genes and DNA. This sample has just over 950,000 distinct CDR3 sequences in its table, and roughly 29% of those were observed once. Roughly 30% of the sample belongs to the ten largest clones.

The specimen comprised PBMCs, mostly from graft donor cells, sampled 360 days after TCRalphabeta/CD19-depleted stem cell transplant. The receptors come from a boy younger than two who had a stem cell transplant for SCID, so the T cells may come from the graft donor.

V is TRBV24-1 and J is TRBJ2-5; D may match TRBD1 or TRBD2 (5 bases each). CDR3 length equals 15 residues. Trimming left V 5 bases short and J 3 bases short, with 15 bases between. Germline V gene lookup returns CDR1 KGHDR and CDR2 SFDVKD. The CDR3 region has the DNA TGTGCCACCAGTGGGGTCGGGACGGCTGAAGAGACCCAGTACTTC. This encodes CATSGVGTAEETQYF.

This chain links TRBV6-1 with TRBJ2-2; no definite D call. The germline gives CDR1 MNHNS, CDR2 SASEGT. V was clipped by 6 bases and J by 6 bases, with 8 bases between them. This CDR3 is 12 amino acids long. CDR3 coding DNA: TGTGCCAGCAGGTTGGGTCCCGGGGAGCTGTTTTTT. Its translation is CASRLGPGELFF.

This clonotype has a handful of counts. The chain couples TRBV7-6 to TRBJ2-7; tentatively, D is TRBD1 (5 bases). The CDR3 extends over 15 amino acids. V was clipped by 2 bases and J by 3 bases, with 14 bases between them. Germline V gene lookup returns CDR1 SGHVS and CDR2 FNYEAQ. CDR3 sequence reads: CASSLTQGSIYEQYF. CDR3 in DNA: TGTGCCAGCAGCTTAACGCAGGGATCGATCTACGAGCAGTACTTC.

V gene TRBV20-1 combines with J gene TRBJ2-5; D may be TRBD1 (5 bases). The germline CDR1 and CDR2 sequences are DFQATT and SNEGSKA (reference sequence). The V gene lost 6 bases and the J gene lost 4 bases, with 18 bases spanning the gap. The CDR3 consists of 14 residues. CDR3 DNA sequence: TGCAGTGCCCTCGGCGACAGCAGAACAGAGACCCAGTACTTC. Translation: CSALGDSRTETQYF.

A few counts support this clonotype. The rearrangement links TRBV29-1 to TRBJ2-3, with 15 bases aligning to TRBD2. CDR1 and CDR2 (germline): SQVTM, ANQGSEA. CDR3 length equals 15 residues. With 7 bases clipped from V and 4 bases from J, the junction kept 6 bases outside the gene matches. Here the CDR3 reads CSAGTSGGHPDTQYF. CDR3 bases: TGCAGCGCCGGGACTAGCGGGGGGCATCCAGATACGCAGTATTTT.

The V call is TRBV6-5, the J call TRBJ2-2; D unresolved. There are 16 residues in the CDR3. The ends were cut back, 0 bases at V and 6 bases at J, with 14 bases in the middle. Germline V gives CDR1 MNHEY, CDR2 SVGAGI. CDR3: CASSYSILQEAGELFF. For the CDR3, the DNA is TGTGCCAGCAGTTACTCGATTCTCCAAGAGGCCGGGGAGCTGTTTTTT.